Listed below are T cell receptor beta chains from one sample, sequenced in a study of cytomegalovirus exposure and HLA in healthy donors. This table comes from immunoSEQ multiplex PCR, and its TCRdb copy is limited to in-frame clones, with some not included. The profile shows tens of thousands of clones, more than 75% of them singletons. Sequenced material: PBMCs. These receptor sequences come from a woman between 35 and 50 years old in good health and CMV-seronegative. Each CDR3 is given with its conserved first and last residue. Each record gives: clone size, D gene, V gene, J gene, CDR3 DNA, CDR3 protein. The D gene is left open where the match is weak. Part of the rows lack a size; the others show once, few, many or a class for expanded clones.

clone_size: .; d_call: .; v_call: TRBV2; j_call: TRBJ2-1; cdr3_nt: TGTGCCAGCAGTATGGAGAATGAGCAGTTCTTC; cdr3_aa: CASSMENEQFF
clone_size: few; d_call: .; v_call: TRBV4-3; j_call: TRBJ2-5; cdr3_nt: TGCGCCAGCAGCGGGACTTGGAGGGAGACCCAGTACTTC; cdr3_aa: CASSGTWRETQYF
clone_size: .; d_call: .; v_call: TRBV4-2; j_call: TRBJ2-2; cdr3_nt: TGTGCCAGCAGCCAAGATCTTATTGCCGGGGAGCTGTTTTTT; cdr3_aa: CASSQDLIAGELFF
clone_size: few; d_call: TRBD1; v_call: TRBV2; j_call: TRBJ1-1; cdr3_nt: TGTGCCAGCAGCGGGACAGGCTATGAAGCTTTCTTT; cdr3_aa: CASSGTGYEAFF
clone_size: .; d_call: .; v_call: TRBV27; j_call: TRBJ1-6; cdr3_nt: TGTGCCAGCAGTCTTTACGAGAATTCACCCCTCCACTTT; cdr3_aa: CASSLYENSPLHF
clone_size: .; d_call: .; v_call: TRBV30; j_call: TRBJ1-1; cdr3_nt: TGTGCCTGGAGTGTACGTCCCAAGAGACAGCTGAACACTGAAGCTTTCTTT; cdr3_aa: CAWSVRPKRQLNTEAFF
clone_size: .; d_call: TRBD2; v_call: TRBV6-5; j_call: TRBJ2-7; cdr3_nt: TGTGCCAGCAGCTCCGGTGCTAGCGGGGTCTACGAGCAGTACTTC; cdr3_aa: CASSSGASGVYEQYF
clone_size: .; d_call: TRBD1; v_call: TRBV7-2; j_call: TRBJ1-1; cdr3_nt: TGTGCCAGCAGCTTAGCCCGGGGACAGAGAACTGAAGCTTTCTTT; cdr3_aa: CASSLARGQRTEAFF
clone_size: .; d_call: TRBD2; v_call: TRBV6-5; j_call: TRBJ2-7; cdr3_nt: TGTGCCAGCACATCCGGGGGGGAGCAGTACTTC; cdr3_aa: CASTSGGEQYF
clone_size: .; d_call: .; v_call: TRBV5-1; j_call: TRBJ1-1; cdr3_nt: TGCGCCAGCAGCTCCCTCGGTGGGGGCGAGACTGAAGCTTTCTTT; cdr3_aa: CASSSLGGGETEAFF
clone_size: few; d_call: .; v_call: TRBV4-1; j_call: TRBJ1-5; cdr3_nt: TGCGCCAGCAGCCCCGGAGGCAGGCGGCTTCAGCCCCAGCATTTT; cdr3_aa: CASSPGGRRLQPQHF